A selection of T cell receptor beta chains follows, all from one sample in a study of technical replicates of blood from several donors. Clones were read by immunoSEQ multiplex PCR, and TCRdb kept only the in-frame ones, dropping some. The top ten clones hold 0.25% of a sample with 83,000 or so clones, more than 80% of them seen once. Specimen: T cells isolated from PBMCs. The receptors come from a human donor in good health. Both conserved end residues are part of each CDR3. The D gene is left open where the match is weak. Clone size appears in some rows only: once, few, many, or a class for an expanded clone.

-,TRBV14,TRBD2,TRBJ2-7,TGTGCCAGCAGCCGGAAGGCTAGCGGATCCTACGAGCAGTACTTC,CASSRKASGSYEQYF
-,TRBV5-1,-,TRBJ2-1,TGCGCCAGCAGCCCTGATTACGGTTCCTACAATGAGCAGTTCTTC,CASSPDYGSYNEQFF
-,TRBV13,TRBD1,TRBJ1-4,TGTGCCAGCAGCGATGAGCCTTGGACAGGGAAGGAAAAACTGTTTTTT,CASSDEPWTGKEKLFF
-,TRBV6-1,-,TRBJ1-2,TGTGCCAGCAGTCTAGGGGAACAGGGCTATGGCTACACCTTC,CASSLGEQGYGYTF
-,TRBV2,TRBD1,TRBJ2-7,TGTGCCAGCAGTCCAGGCAGGGGGCGCGGGCCCTACGAGCAGTACTTC,CASSPGRGRGPYEQYF
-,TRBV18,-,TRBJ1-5,TGTGCCAGCTCACCAGAGGCTAGCAATCAGCCCCAGCATTTT,CASSPEASNQPQHF
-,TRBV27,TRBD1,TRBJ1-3,TGTGCCAGCAGTTTAAACAGGGGTGGAAACACCATATATTTT,CASSLNRGGNTIYF
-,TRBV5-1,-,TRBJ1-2,TGCGCCAGCAGCCCATCGACGGGGGTAGAGGGCTACACCTTC,CASSPSTGVEGYTF
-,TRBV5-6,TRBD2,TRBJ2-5,TGTGCCAGCAGCTTGTGGACTAGCGGGAGCCAGACCCAGTACTTC,CASSLWTSGSQTQYF
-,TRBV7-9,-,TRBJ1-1,TGTGCCAGCAGCTTTGAACAGCAAAACACTGAAGCTTTCTTT,CASSFEQQNTEAFF
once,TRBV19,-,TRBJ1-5,TGTGCCAGTAGCCTGGACTTAGTAAACAATCAGCCCCAGCATTTT,CASSLDLVNNQPQHF
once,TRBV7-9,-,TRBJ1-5,TGTGCCAGCAGCTTGGACAGCCCCAATCAGCCCCAGCATTTT,CASSLDSPNQPQHF
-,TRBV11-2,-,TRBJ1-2,TGTGCCAGCAGCGCCCTAAGTACCGCTAACTATGGCTACACCTTC,CASSALSTANYGYTF
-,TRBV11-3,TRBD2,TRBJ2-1,TGTGCCAGCAGCTTAGATTCGATGTCTAGCGGGGGGCTAGACAATGAGCAGTTCTTC,CASSLDSMSSGGLDNEQFF
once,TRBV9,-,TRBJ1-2,TGTGCCAGCAGCCTCCCCTTATCACAAGCGTATGGCTACACCTTC,CASSLPLSQAYGYTF
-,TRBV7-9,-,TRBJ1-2,TGTGCCAGCAGCCCCGCGGTTGGGAGATGGGGCTACACCTTC,CASSPAVGRWGYTF
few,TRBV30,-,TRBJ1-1,TGTGCCTGGAACAGGGAGAACACTGAAGCTTTCTTT,CAWNRENTEAFF
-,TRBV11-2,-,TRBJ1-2,TGTGCCAGCAGCTTAGGCCGACAGTCCTATGGCTACACCTTC,CASSLGRQSYGYTF
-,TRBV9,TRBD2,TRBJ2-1,TGTGCCAGCAGCGTAGGGCTAGCGGGAGGGTTAGTGGATGAGCAGTTCTTC,CASSVGLAGGLVDEQFF
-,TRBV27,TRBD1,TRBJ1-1,TGTGCCAGCAGTCAAGGGACAGGGGGAACGGCTGCTTTCTTT,CASSQGTGGTAAFF
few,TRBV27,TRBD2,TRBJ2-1,TGTGCCAGCAGTTCTACCGGGACTAGCGGGGGTGGTATCGACAATGAGCAGTTCTTC,CASSSTGTSGGGIDNEQFF
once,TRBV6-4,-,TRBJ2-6,TGTGCCAGCAGTGACTGGACCAGTACAGGGTCTGGGGCCAACGTCCTGACTTTC,CASSDWTSTGSGANVLTF
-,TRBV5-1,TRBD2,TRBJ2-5,TGCGCCAGTAGTAGCGGGGGGGCGGAGACCCAGTACTTC,CASSSGGAETQYF
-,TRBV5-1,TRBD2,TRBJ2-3,TGCGCCAGCAGTTCCGGGACTAGCGATGGGACAGATACGCAGTATTTT,CASSSGTSDGTDTQYF
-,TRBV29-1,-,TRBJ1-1,TGCAGCGCCAGGGGACGGGCGAACACTGAAGCTTTCTTT,CSARGRANTEAFF
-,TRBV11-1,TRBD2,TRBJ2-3,TGTGCCAGCAGCCTAGCGGGGGGGGGCACCACAGATACGCAGTATTTT,CASSLAGGGTTDTQYF
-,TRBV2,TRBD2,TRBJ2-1,TGTGCCAGCAGTGATCTAGCGGGAGTGGTTAATGAGCAGTTCTTC,CASSDLAGVVNEQFF
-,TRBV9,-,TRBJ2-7,TGTGCCAGCAGCGTAGAGCCAGCGGCCCACTACGAGCAGTACTTC,CASSVEPAAHYEQYF
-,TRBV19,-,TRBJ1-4,TGTGCCAGACTTATACAGGGCGGTCTGAACCTAACGAATGAAAAACTGTTTTTT,CARLIQGGLNLTNEKLFF
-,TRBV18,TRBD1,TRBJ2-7,TGTGCCAGCTCACCCTATGGGACAGGGAGCTCCTACGAGAACTACGAGCAGTACTTC,CASSPYGTGSSYENYEQYF
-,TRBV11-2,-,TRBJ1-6,TGTGCCAGCAGCTTAGGTCGGGGCAGGGGAAGATCACCCCTCCACTTT,CASSLGRGRGRSPLHF
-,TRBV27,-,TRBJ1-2,TGTGCCAGCAGTAGAACAGGGTACTATGGCTACACCTTC,CASSRTGYYGYTF
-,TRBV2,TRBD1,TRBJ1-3,TGTGCCAGCAGTGCGGGACAGGGGGTCAGGGGTACTTCTGGAAACACCATATATTTT,CASSAGQGVRGTSGNTIYF
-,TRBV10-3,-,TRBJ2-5,TGTGCCATCAGTCAAGAGGAGACCCAGTACTTC,CAISQEETQYF
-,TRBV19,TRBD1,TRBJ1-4,TGTGCCAGTAGCTTTGACAGGGGTAACGAAAAACTGTTTTTT,CASSFDRGNEKLFF
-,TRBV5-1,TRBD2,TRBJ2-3,TGCGCCAGCAGCACCGGGACTAGTTTCAACGTAGATACGCAGTATTTT,CASSTGTSFNVDTQYF
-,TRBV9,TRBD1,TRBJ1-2,TGTGCCAGCAGCGTAGCTGACAGGGCCGGTAGTGGCTACACCTTC,CASSVADRAGSGYTF
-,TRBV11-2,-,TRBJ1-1,TGTGCCAGCAGCTTAGGCGTGAACACTGAAGCTTTCTTT,CASSLGVNTEAFF
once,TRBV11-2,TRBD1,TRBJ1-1,TGTGCCAGCACCCCATTCCAGGGGGGCAACACTGAAGCTTTCTTT,CASTPFQGGNTEAFF
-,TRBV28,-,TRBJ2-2,TGTGCCAGCAGTCCTCCCACTTACCGGTTACTCGGAGCGTCCGGGGAGCTGTTTTTT,CASSPPTYRLLGASGELFF
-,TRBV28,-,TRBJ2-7,TGTGCCAGCAGTTTCCCAGCCTCCGGTTCAGGGGTGCAGTACTTC,CASSFPASGSGVQYF
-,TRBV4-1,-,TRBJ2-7,TGCGCCAGCAGCCAAGATGCAGGTTACGAGCAGTACTTC,CASSQDAGYEQYF
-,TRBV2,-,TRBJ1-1,TGTGCCAGCCGGAGGGTGGGGTCAGGGACTGAAGCTTTCTTT,CASRRVGSGTEAFF
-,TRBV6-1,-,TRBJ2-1,TGTGCCAGCGGAACAGGGTACAATGAGCAGTTCTTC,CASGTGYNEQFF
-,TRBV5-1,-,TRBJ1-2,TGCGCCAGCAGCATCAGGGAATCCTATGGCTACACCTTC,CASSIRESYGYTF
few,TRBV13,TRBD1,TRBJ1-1,TGTGCCAGCAGCCTTAAGTACAGGGGGAGCACTGAAGCTTTCTTT,CASSLKYRGSTEAFF
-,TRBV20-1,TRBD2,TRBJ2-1,TGCAGTGCTAGCGGGAGGGAGCAGTTCTTC,CSASGREQFF
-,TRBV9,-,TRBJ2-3,TGTGCCAGCAGCGTAGGAATAACAGAACTCACAGATACGCAGTATTTT,CASSVGITELTDTQYF
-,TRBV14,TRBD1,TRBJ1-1,TGTGCCAGCAGCCAAATTAGGGCAGGGGGGGCTTTCTTT,CASSQIRAGGAFF
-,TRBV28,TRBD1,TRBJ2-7,TGTGCCAGCAGTCCCGCATACATGGACAGGGGGAGCCAGTACTTC,CASSPAYMDRGSQYF
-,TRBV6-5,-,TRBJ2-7,TGTGCCAGCAGTTACTCGACAGCTAACTACGAGCAGTACTTC,CASSYSTANYEQYF
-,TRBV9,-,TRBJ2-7,TGTGCCAGCAGCCCTCAGGTTTCATCCTACGAGCAGTACTTC,CASSPQVSSYEQYF
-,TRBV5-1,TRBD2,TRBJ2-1,TGCGCCAGCAGCTTGGCCCCTAGCGGGAAATACAATGAGCAGTTCTTC,CASSLAPSGKYNEQFF